This TCR beta chain originates from a study of blood T cell repertoires in COVID-19. About the research overall: Researchers got acute and convalescent COVID-19 samples from the United States, Italy and Spain.

Measured with immunoSEQ multiplex PCR; TCRdb has only the in-frame clones, and not every one. The data hold tens of thousands of clones, with 88% observed a single time. This receptor was identified in a woman aged 60-75 years with acute or convalescent COVID-19. Sequencing was performed on peripheral blood.

The CDR3 DNA is TGTGCCAGCAGCCTCGCAGGGGTGGGCTCTGAAGCTTTCTTT. Translation gives CASSLAGVGSEAFF. The rearrangement links TRBV5-6 to TRBJ1-1; D is perhaps TRBD1 (6 bases). V was clipped by 4 bases and J by 6 bases, with 16 bases between them. This CDR3 is built from 14 residues. Germline CDR1 is SGHDT and CDR2 is YYEEEE.